This entry lists 13 T cell receptor beta chains sequenced from one sample in a study of blood T cell repertoires in COVID-19. Here immunoSEQ multiplex PCR was the method, and the copy in TCRdb shows in-frame clones only, minus some. The table shows over 250,000 clones, with 80% to 90% occurring only once. Sequencing was done on a sample of PBMCs or T cells enriched from blood (not recorded which). These receptors all come from a young woman who had recovered from COVID-19.

The chain uses TRBV28 and TRBJ2-1; 8 positions match TRBD1. J lost 0 bases, V lost 5 bases, and 6 bases had no gene match. CDR3 length: 16 residues. The germline V gene has CDR1 MDHEN and CDR2 SYDVKM. The CDR3 DNA reads as TGTGCCAGCAGTACATACAGGGGGGTCTCCTACAATGAGCAGTTCTTC. It yields the protein CASSTYRGVSYNEQFF.

This clone was observed a few times. Other DNA sequences in the same sample also yield this CDR3. J is TRBJ2-7 and V is TRBV5-1; D unresolved. Trimming cost V 4 bases and J 1 base, with 9 bases left between them. The CDR3 length is 13 residues. The germline V gene has CDR1 SGHRS and CDR2 YFSETQ. The chain's CDR3 is CASSMTESYEQYF. Written as DNA, the CDR3 is TGCGCCAGCAGCATGACTGAGTCCTACGAGCAGTACTTC.

The chain's CDR3 is CASSWGTGVMNTEAFF. In DNA form, the CDR3 reads TGTGCCAGCAGCTGGGGGACAGGGGTTATGAACACTGAAGCTTTCTTT. This chain uses TRBV5-6 with TRBJ1-1; 10 bases align to TRBD1. V trimming: 3 bases; J trimming: 0 bases; junction bases outside the gene matches: 5. The CDR3 spans 16 residues. Germline-derived CDR1 and CDR2 are SGHDT and YYEEEE.

The rearrangement uses TRBV11-2 and TRBJ2-1; 9 bases match TRBD2. The V and J ends lost 1 base and 6 bases, in that order; junction bases with no gene match: 4. Germline V gene lookup returns CDR1 SGHAT and CDR2 FQNNGV. The CDR3 loop spans 15 amino acids. CDR3: CASSLGGTSRNEQFF. CDR3 coding DNA: TGTGCCAGCAGCTTAGGAGGGACTAGCCGCAATGAGCAGTTCTTC.

CDR3 bases: TGTGCCACCAGCCGAGGACTAGCGGCTAACACAGATACGCAGTATTTT. Residues: CATSRGLAANTDTQYF. This chain links TRBV15 with TRBJ2-3; 10 nucleotides agree with TRBD2. J was trimmed by 2 bases and V by 5 bases; bases with no gene match: 7. Germline values: CDR1 LNHNV, CDR2 YYDKDF (reference sequence). This CDR3 has 16 residues.

The chain has TRBV2 and TRBJ2-3; tentatively, D is TRBD1 (5 bases). CDR3 length equals 13 residues. Germline V gene data show CDR1 as SNHLY and CDR2 as FYNNEI. V lost 4 bases and J 3 bases, leaving 8 bases between the germline ends. CDR3 nucleotide sequence: TGTGCCAGCAGTGCTCAGGGTACAGATACGCAGTATTTT. Amino acid sequence: CASSAQGTDTQYF.

The chain employs TRBV5-1 and TRBJ2-2; 9 nucleotides match TRBD1. The germline CDR1 and CDR2 sequences are SGHRS and YFSETQ. The CDR3 is 15 residues long. V lost 3 bases, J lost 5 bases, and 5 bases stayed unmatched. The DNA of the CDR3 is TGCGCCAGCAGCTCCGGGACAGGGAAGACCGGGGAGCTGTTTTTT. Translating gives CASSSGTGKTGELFF.

The chain links TRBV6-1 to TRBJ2-3, with 12 bases identical to TRBD2. The CDR3 has 18 amino acids. The V and J ends lost 2 bases and 6 bases, in that order; junction bases with no gene match: 12. Per the germline V gene, CDR1 is MNHNS and CDR2 is SASEGT. The CDR3 sequence: CASSERRLAGAASDTQYF. As DNA, the CDR3 is TGTGCCAGCAGTGAACGTCGACTAGCGGGGGCCGCCAGTGATACGCAGTATTTT.

The chain combines TRBV5-1 with TRBJ2-7, with D possibly TRBD1 on 5 matching bases. The CDR3 is made up of 16 amino acids. With 3 bases removed from V and 2 bases from J, the gap between germline ends came to 18 bases. The germline CDR1 and CDR2 sequences are SGHRS and YFSETQ. The CDR3 DNA is TGCGCCAGCAGCTGGGAATCCAGGGCTCGCACCTACGAGCAGTACTTC. This codes for CASSWESRARTYEQYF.

The rearrangement links TRBV12-3 or TRBV12-4 to TRBJ1-5, with 9 positions matching TRBD1. This CDR3 contains 11 residues. J lost 7 bases, V lost 8 bases, and 0 bases had no gene match. The CDR3 region has the DNA TGTGCCAGCGGACAGGGGCAGCCCCAGCATTTT. This translates into CASGQGQPQHF.

This rearrangement joins TRBV4-1 to TRBJ1-5, with 8 bases that match TRBD1. There are 16 residues in the CDR3. V shed 3 bases and J 4 bases; nucleotides not matched to a gene: 8. Germline values: CDR1 MGHRA, CDR2 YSYEKL. CDR3 nucleotides: TGCGCCAGCAGCCATTTCGGACAGGGAGCAAATCAGCCCCAGCATTTT. It specifies CASSHFGQGANQPQHF.

The chain couples TRBV5-1 to TRBJ2-3; 7 positions agree with TRBD2. Germline V CDR1 and CDR2: SGHRS, YFSETQ. Losses at the gene ends were 0 bases for V and 4 bases for J; bases not matched to a gene: 8. This CDR3 is 16 amino acids long. The CDR3 protein is CASSLALSGDADTQYF. The DNA for the CDR3 is TGCGCCAGCAGCTTGGCTTTGAGCGGGGACGCAGATACGCAGTATTTT. The full variable domain, in which reference TRBV5-1 and TRBJ2-3 provide the parts outside the CDR3, is KAGVTQTPRYLIKTRGQQVTLSCSPISGHRSVSWYQQTPGQGLQFLFEYFSETQRNKGNFPGRFSGRQFSNSRSEMNVSTLELGDSALYLCASSLALSGDADTQYFGPGTRLTVL.

A few counts support this clone. The chain is built from TRBV15 and TRBJ1-2; D uncertain. The germline gives CDR1 LNHNV, CDR2 YYDKDF (reference sequence). The CDR3 contains 14 residues. V lost 3 bases and J lost 3, with 11 bases in between. The CDR3: CATSRGRVDYGYTF. The CDR3 nucleotides are TGTGCCACCAGCAGGGGGAGGGTGGACTATGGCTACACCTTC.